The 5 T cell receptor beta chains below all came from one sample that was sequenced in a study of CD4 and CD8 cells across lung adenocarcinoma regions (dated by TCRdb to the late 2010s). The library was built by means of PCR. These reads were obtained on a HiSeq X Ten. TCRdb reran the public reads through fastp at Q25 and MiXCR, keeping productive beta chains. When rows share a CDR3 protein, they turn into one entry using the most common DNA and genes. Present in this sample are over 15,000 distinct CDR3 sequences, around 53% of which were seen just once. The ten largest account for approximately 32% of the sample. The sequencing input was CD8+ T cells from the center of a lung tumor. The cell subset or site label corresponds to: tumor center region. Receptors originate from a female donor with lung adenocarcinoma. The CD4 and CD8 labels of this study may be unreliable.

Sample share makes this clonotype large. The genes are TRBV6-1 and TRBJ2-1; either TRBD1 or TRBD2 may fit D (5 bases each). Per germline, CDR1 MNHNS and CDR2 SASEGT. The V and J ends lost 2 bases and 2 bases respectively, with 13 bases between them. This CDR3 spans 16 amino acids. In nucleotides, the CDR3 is TGTGCCAGCAGTGAACGTAGGGGAGTTACCTACAATGAGCAGTTCTTC. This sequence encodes CASSERRGVTYNEQFF.

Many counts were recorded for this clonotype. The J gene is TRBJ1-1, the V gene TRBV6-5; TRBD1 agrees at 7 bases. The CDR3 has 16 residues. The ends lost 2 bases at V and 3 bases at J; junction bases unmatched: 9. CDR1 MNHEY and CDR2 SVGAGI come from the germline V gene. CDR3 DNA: TGTGCCAGCAGTTACGCCCCCGACAGGGTCTACACTGAAGCTTTCTTT. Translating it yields CASSYAPDRVYTEAFF.

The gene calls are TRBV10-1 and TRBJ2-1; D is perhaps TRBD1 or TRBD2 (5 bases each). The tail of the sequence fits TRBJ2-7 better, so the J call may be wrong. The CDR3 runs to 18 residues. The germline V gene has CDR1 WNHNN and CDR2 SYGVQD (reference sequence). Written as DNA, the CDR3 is TGCGCCAACTCCGGGACCCATCCTTTTAGCTCGCTAGCCTACGAGCAGTACTTC. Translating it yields CANSGTHPFSSLAYEQYF.

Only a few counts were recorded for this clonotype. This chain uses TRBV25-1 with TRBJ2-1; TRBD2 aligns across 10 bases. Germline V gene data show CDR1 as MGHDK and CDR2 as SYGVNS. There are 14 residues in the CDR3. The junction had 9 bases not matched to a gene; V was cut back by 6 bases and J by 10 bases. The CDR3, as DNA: TGTGCCAGCAGAAACCTAGCGGGAGTGGGGGAGCAGTTCTTC. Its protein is CASRNLAGVGEQFF.

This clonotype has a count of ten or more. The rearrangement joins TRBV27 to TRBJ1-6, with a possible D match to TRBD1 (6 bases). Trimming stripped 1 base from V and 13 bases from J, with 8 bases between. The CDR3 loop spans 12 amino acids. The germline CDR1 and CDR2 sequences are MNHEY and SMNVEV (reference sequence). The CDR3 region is CASSLLGAPLHF. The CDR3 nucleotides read TGTGCCAGCAGTTTATTGGGGGCCCCCCTCCACTTT.